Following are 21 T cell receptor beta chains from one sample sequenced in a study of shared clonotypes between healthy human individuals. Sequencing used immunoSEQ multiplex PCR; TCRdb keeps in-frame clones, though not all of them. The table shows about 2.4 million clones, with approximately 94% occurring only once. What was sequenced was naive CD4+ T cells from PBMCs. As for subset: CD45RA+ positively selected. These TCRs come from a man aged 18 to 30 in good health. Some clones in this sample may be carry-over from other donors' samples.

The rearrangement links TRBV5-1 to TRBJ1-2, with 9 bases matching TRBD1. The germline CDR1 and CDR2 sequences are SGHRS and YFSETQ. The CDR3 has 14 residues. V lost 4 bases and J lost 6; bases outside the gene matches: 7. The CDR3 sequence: CASSEPGQGHGYTF. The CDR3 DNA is TGCGCCAGCAGCGAACCGGGACAGGGTCATGGCTACACCTTC.

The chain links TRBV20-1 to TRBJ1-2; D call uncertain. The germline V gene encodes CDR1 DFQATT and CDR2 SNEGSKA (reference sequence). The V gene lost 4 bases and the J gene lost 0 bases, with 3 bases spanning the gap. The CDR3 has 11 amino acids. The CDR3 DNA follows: TGCAGTGCTAAACCTAACTATGGCTACACCTTC. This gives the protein CSAKPNYGYTF.

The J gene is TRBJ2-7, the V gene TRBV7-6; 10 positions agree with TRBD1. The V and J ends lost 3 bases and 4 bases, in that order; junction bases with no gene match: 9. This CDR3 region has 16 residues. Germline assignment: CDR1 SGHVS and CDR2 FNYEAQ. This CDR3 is CASSFSGGTGVYEQYF. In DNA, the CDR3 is TGTGCCAGCAGCTTCTCGGGGGGGACAGGGGTTTACGAGCAGTACTTC. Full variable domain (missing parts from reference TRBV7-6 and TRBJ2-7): GAGVSQSPRYKVTKRGQDVALRCDPISGHVSLYWYRQALGQGPEFLTYFNYEAQQDKSGLPNDRFSAERPEGSISTLTIQRTEQRDSAMYRCASSFSGGTGVYEQYFGPGTRLTVT.

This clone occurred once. CDR3 amino acids: CASSLGSSAVTDTQYF. Here the CDR3 DNA reads TGTGCCAGCAGCTTAGGGTCTAGCGCAGTCACAGATACGCAGTATTTT. This chain uses TRBV7-9 with TRBJ2-3; D perhaps matches TRBD2 (6 bases). V lost 1 base and J lost 2, with 13 bases in between. CDR1 SEHNR and CDR2 FQNEAQ come from the germline V gene (reference sequence). The CDR3 length is 16 residues.

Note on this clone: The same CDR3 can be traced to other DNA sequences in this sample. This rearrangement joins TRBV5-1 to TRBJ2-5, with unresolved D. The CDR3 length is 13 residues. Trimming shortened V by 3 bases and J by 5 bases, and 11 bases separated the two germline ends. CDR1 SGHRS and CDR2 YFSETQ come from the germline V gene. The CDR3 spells CASSSGPGETQYF. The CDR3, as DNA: TGCGCCAGCAGCTCCGGACCTGGGGAGACCCAGTACTTC.

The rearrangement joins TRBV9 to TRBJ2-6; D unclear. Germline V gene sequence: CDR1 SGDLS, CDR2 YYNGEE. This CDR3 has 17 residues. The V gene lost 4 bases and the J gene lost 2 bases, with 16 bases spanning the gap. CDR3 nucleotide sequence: TGTGCCAGCAGCCCGAGACCCCAGGCTCCTGGGGCCAACGTCCTGACTTTC. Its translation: CASSPRPQAPGANVLTF.

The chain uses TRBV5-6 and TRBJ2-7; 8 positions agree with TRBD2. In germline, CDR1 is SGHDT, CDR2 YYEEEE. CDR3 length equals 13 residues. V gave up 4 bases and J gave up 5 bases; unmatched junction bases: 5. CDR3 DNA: TGTGCCAGCAGCCACGGGACTAGAGACGAGCAGTACTTC. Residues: CASSHGTRDEQYF.

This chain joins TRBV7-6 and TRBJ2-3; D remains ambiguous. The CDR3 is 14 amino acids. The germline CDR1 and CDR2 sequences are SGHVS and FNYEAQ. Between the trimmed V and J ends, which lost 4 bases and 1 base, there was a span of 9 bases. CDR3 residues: CASSSEWGTDTQYF. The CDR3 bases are TGTGCCAGCAGCTCAGAATGGGGCACAGATACGCAGTATTTT.

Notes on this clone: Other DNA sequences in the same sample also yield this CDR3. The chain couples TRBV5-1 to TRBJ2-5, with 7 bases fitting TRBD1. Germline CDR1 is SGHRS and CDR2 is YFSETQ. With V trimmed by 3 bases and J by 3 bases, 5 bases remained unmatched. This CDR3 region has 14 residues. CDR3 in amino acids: CASSWGTEEETQYF. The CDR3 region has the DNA TGCGCCAGCAGCTGGGGGACAGAGGAAGAGACCCAGTACTTC.

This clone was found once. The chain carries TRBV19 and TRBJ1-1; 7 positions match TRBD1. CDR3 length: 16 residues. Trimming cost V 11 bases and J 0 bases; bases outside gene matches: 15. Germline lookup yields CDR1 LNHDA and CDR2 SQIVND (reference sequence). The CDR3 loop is CASSPWQGGLNTEAFF. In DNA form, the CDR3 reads TGTGCCTCTAGCCCCTGGCAGGGGGGACTGAACACTGAAGCTTTCTTT.

CDR3 sequence reads: CASSASSGLAIKFF. CDR3 nucleotide sequence: TGCGCCAGCAGCGCCTCTTCGGGACTAGCTATAAAGTTCTTC. The J gene is TRBJ2-1, the V gene TRBV5-1; 9 positions agree with TRBD2. With 4 bases clipped from V and 14 bases from J, the junction kept 13 bases outside the gene matches. CDR1 is SGHRS, CDR2 YFSETQ, per germline. CDR3 size: 14 residues.

The CDR3 DNA sequence: TGTGCCAGCAGCGGCTACCTGGTCGAAGGAGATGGCTACACCTTC. Encoded protein: CASSGYLVEGDGYTF. This chain joins TRBV5-4 and TRBJ1-2, with D unclear. This CDR3 has 15 residues. Trimming removed 4 bases at V and 6 bases at J, with 19 bases between. Germline V gene sequence: CDR1 SGHNT, CDR2 YYREEE (reference sequence).

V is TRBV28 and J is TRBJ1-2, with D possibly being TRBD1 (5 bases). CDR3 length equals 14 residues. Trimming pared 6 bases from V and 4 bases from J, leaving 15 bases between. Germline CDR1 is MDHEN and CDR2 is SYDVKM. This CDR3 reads CASSMGDGGYGYTF. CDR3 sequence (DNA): TGTGCCAGCAGCATGGGGGACGGGGGCTATGGCTACACCTTC.

This CDR3 is CAWSADSPSEQYF. The DNA of the CDR3 is TGTGCCTGGAGTGCTGACAGTCCCAGCGAGCAGTACTTC. The rearrangement uses TRBV30 and TRBJ2-7; tentative D call: TRBD1 (5 bases). Germline CDR1 is GTSNPN and CDR2 is SVGIG (reference sequence). This CDR3 is 13 amino acids long. Deletions cut 1 base from V and 6 bases from J, with 13 bases between.

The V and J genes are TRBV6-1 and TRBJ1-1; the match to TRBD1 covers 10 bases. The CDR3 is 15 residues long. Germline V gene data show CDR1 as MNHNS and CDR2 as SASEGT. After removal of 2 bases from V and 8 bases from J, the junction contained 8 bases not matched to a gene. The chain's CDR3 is CASSEIRTGGLEAFF. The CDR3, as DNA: TGTGCCAGCAGTGAAATTAGGACAGGGGGGTTAGAAGCTTTCTTT.

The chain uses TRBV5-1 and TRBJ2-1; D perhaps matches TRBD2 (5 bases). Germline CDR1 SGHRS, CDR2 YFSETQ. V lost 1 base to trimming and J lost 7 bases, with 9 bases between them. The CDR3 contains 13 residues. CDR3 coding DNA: TGCGCCAGCAGCTTGCAGGACTTTAATGAGCAGTTCTTC. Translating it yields CASSLQDFNEQFF.

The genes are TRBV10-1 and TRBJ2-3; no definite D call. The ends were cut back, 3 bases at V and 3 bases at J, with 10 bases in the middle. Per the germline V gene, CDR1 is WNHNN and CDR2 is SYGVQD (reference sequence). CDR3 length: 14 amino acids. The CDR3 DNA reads TGCGCCAGCAGTGATTGGGTTAGGACAGATACGCAGTATTTT. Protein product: CASSDWVRTDTQYF.

CDR3 sequence reads: CASSLTGTATYGYTF. The CDR3, as DNA: TGTGCCAGCAGCTTAACCGGGACAGCAACCTATGGCTACACCTTC. The rearrangement links TRBV7-3 to TRBJ1-2, with TRBD1 matching over 7 bases. Germline values: CDR1 SGHTA, CDR2 FQGTGA. The CDR3 contains 15 residues. V dropped 0 bases and J dropped 4; count of bases not matched to a gene: 5.

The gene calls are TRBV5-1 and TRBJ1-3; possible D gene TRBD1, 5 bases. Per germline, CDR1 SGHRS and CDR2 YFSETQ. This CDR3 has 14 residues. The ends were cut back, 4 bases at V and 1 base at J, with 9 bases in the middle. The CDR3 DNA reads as TGCGCCAGCAGCCCGGGGACGTCTGGAAACACCATATATTTT. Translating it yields CASSPGTSGNTIYF.

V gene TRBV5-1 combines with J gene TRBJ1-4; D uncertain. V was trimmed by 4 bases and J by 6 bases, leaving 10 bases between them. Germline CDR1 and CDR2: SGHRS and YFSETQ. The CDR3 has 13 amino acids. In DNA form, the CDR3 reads TGCGCCAGCAGCCCGGGCCCTCATGAAAAACTGTTTTTT. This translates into CASSPGPHEKLFF.

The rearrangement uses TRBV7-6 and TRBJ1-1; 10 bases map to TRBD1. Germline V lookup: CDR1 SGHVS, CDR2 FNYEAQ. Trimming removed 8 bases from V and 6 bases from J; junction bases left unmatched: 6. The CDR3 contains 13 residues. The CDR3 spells CASSGQGYAEAFF. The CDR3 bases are TGTGCCAGCTCGGGACAGGGGTACGCTGAAGCTTTCTTT.